These 20 T cell receptor beta chains were all obtained from the same sample, sequenced in a study of cytomegalovirus exposure and HLA in healthy donors. Primers included in the PCR were 60 Vbeta and 13 Jbeta primers. The table came from immunoSEQ multiplex PCR; TCRdb's copy has only in-frame clones and leaves some out. In the table there are 90,000 to 120,000 clones, about 9.5% of which are singletons. The source material was PBMCs. The receptors here all came from a man in his forties in good health and CMV-seropositive.

The genes are TRBV7-9 and TRBJ1-3; D remains unclear. In germline, CDR1 is SEHNR, CDR2 FQNEAQ (reference sequence). This CDR3 is 14 amino acids long. V lost 2 bases and J 1 base, leaving 6 bases between the germline ends. The DNA of the CDR3 is TGTGCCAGCAGCTTAACGGGGTCTGGAAACACCATATATTTT. Translating gives CASSLTGSGNTIYF. Full variable domain (rest looked up from reference TRBV7-9 and TRBJ1-3): DTGVSQNPRHKITKRGQNVTFRCDPISEHNRLYWYRQTLGQGPEFLTYFQNEAQLEKSRLLSDRFSAERPKGSFSTLEIQRTEQGDSAMYLCASSLTGSGNTIYFGEGSWLTVV.

This clone was counted a few times. The rearrangement links TRBV5-4 to TRBJ2-3; 8 nucleotides agree with TRBD1. The CDR3 length is 16 residues. CDR1 SGHNT and CDR2 YYREEE come from the germline V gene (reference sequence). The V gene end was trimmed by 0 bases and the J gene end by 4 bases; junction bases not matched to a gene: 7. Here the CDR3 DNA reads TGTGCCAGCAGCTTGGCCGGCAGGGGGCACTCAGATACGCAGTATTTT. It yields the protein CASSLAGRGHSDTQYF.

This clone was observed a few times. V and J are TRBV5-4 and TRBJ1-1; tentatively, D is TRBD1 (6 bases). The CDR3 consists of 16 residues. Trimming removed 2 bases from V and 3 bases from J, with 17 bases in between. Germline values: CDR1 SGHNT, CDR2 YYREEE (reference sequence). The DNA for the CDR3 is TGTGCCAGCAGCTTACCCGGGGGGACACTCCACACTGAAGCTTTCTTT. Translating it yields CASSLPGGTLHTEAFF.

This clone was observed a few times. J is TRBJ1-1 and V is TRBV11-3; D is undetermined. The CDR3 is made up of 16 amino acids. Germline lookup yields CDR1 SGHNT and CDR2 YENEEA. V gave up 5 bases and J gave up 0 bases, with 16 bases separating them. CDR3 sequence: CASSPEDLAMNTEAFF. The CDR3 nucleotides are TGTGCCAGCAGCCCTGAAGACCTAGCCATGAACACTGAAGCTTTCTTT.

This clone was found a few times. J is TRBJ2-7 and V is TRBV5-8; D is possibly TRBD2 (6 bases). Per the germline V gene, CDR1 is SGHTS and CDR2 is YDEGEE. V lost 0 bases and J lost 3, with 13 bases in between. The CDR3 sequence is 15 residues long. The CDR3 here is CASSLELAHYYEQYF. The DNA of the CDR3 is TGTGCCAGCAGCTTGGAGCTAGCGCACTACTACGAGCAGTACTTC.

The rearrangement uses TRBV5-4 and TRBJ2-2; 11 nucleotides agree with TRBD2. Germline V gives CDR1 SGHNT, CDR2 YYREEE (reference sequence). This CDR3 is 16 amino acids long. V shed 3 bases, J shed 4 bases, and the junction held 5 bases outside the gene matches. CDR3 bases: TGTGCCAGCAGCTGGGTCGGGACTAGCGGCACCGGGGAGCTGTTTTTT. Its protein is CASSWVGTSGTGELFF.

This clone was picked up a small number of times. The chain recombines TRBV15 with TRBJ2-1; D is unclear. Trimming removed 8 bases at V and 4 bases at J, with 15 bases between. Per germline, CDR1 LNHNV and CDR2 YYDKDF (reference sequence). The CDR3 spans 14 residues. The CDR3 sequence is CATSAALQYNEQFF. CDR3 sequence (DNA): TGTGCCACCTCCGCGGCTCTCCAATACAATGAGCAGTTCTTC.

The V gene is TRBV6-1, the J gene TRBJ2-4, with D tentatively TRBD1 (6 bases). The CDR3 spans 13 residues. V was cut by 6 bases and J by 5 bases, with 11 bases left in between. Germline V gives CDR1 MNHNS, CDR2 SASEGT. The CDR3 nucleotides read TGTGCCAGCAGCCGGGACAATGAAAACATTCAGTACTTC. Protein product: CASSRDNENIQYF.

V usage is TRBV7-9 and J usage is TRBJ2-3; 7 nucleotides line up with TRBD2. Trimming at V came to 2 bases and at J to 3 bases, leaving 8 bases not matched to a gene. CDR1 SEHNR and CDR2 FQNEAQ come from the germline V gene (reference sequence). CDR3 size: 16 residues. The CDR3 DNA follows: TGTGCCAGCAGCTTAAGTGGCGGGAGTGGGACAGATACGCAGTATTTT. It is translated as CASSLSGGSGTDTQYF.

This clone turned up a few times. This sequence joins TRBV5-1 and TRBJ2-1, with a possible D match to TRBD1 (5 bases). The V end lost 7 bases, the J end lost 0 bases, and 14 bases lay between the germline ends. This CDR3 has 15 residues. Germline V lookup: CDR1 SGHRS, CDR2 YFSETQ. CDR3 protein: CASAGASSSYNEQFF. CDR3 DNA sequence: TGCGCCAGCGCTGGGGCCTCAAGCTCCTACAATGAGCAGTTCTTC.

This clone was detected only a few times. The V and J genes are TRBV7-9 and TRBJ1-1; a possible D gene is TRBD1 (6 bases). CDR3 length: 13 residues. The germline gives CDR1 SEHNR, CDR2 FQNEAQ (reference sequence). Trimming cost V 5 bases and J 1 base, with 8 bases left between them. The CDR3 sequence: CASSKQGNTEAFF. Here the CDR3 DNA reads TGTGCCAGCAGCAAACAGGGGAACACTGAAGCTTTCTTT. The entire variable domain, with the rest obtained from reference TRBV7-9 and TRBJ1-1, is as follows: DTGVSQNPRHKITKRGQNVTFRCDPISEHNRLYWYRQTLGQGPEFLTYFQNEAQLEKSRLLSDRFSAERPKGSFSTLEIQRTEQGDSAMYLCASSKQGNTEAFFGQGTRLTVV.

In its sample, this clone was seen a few times. The chain joins TRBV11-2 to TRBJ2-5; 11 nucleotides align to TRBD2. The J call is in doubt because the DNA end fits TRBJ2-7 better. Germline values: CDR1 SGHAT, CDR2 FQNNGV. The CDR3 sequence is 18 residues long. CDR3 residues: CASSSPKGGLAGGYEQYF. CDR3 DNA: TGTGCCAGCAGCTCACCAAAAGGCGGACTAGCGGGTGGGTACGAGCAGTACTTC.

CDR3 residues: CASSPSPGTAFNYEQYF. The CDR3 DNA reads as TGTGCCAGCAGCCCTAGCCCCGGGACAGCCTTTAACTACGAGCAGTACTTC. The chain recombines TRBV11-3 with TRBJ2-7; 7 bases map to TRBD1. Germline-derived CDR1 and CDR2 are SGHNT and YENEEA. Germline trimming cut 5 bases from V and 3 bases from J; bases unmatched to any gene: 16. The CDR3 covers 17 residues.

A few counts support this clone. A single base separates this from a much larger clone, so it may be a read error. The identical CDR3 is also encoded by other nucleotide sequences in the sample. This sequence joins TRBV29-1 and TRBJ1-1; D is possibly TRBD1 (5 bases). The CDR3 loop spans 11 amino acids. Germline CDR1 is SQVTM and CDR2 is ANQGSEA. The CDR3 DNA reads as TGCAGCTATCGGGGGAACACTGAGGCTTTCTTT. It yields the protein CSYRGNTEAFF.

This chain links TRBV14 with TRBJ2-1; 7 bases fit TRBD1. Germline assignment: CDR1 SGHDN and CDR2 FVKESK. This CDR3 comprises 20 residues. Losses at the gene ends were 0 bases for V and 0 bases for J; bases not matched to a gene: 14. CDR3 sequence: CASSQDPGQPTLSSYNEQFF. Here the CDR3 DNA reads TGTGCCAGCAGCCAAGATCCGGGACAGCCTACCCTCTCCTCCTACAATGAGCAGTTCTTC.

In this sample, this clone turned up a few times. The chain recombines TRBV5-6 with TRBJ2-1; D may be TRBD2 (5 bases). Trimming took off 1 base at V and 0 bases at J, with 8 bases between the two ends. The CDR3 consists of 15 residues. Germline V gene lookup returns CDR1 SGHDT and CDR2 YYEEEE. The CDR3 sequence: CASSLFGISYNEQFF. The CDR3 region has the DNA TGTGCCAGCAGCTTGTTCGGGATCTCCTACAATGAGCAGTTCTTC.

This clone was seen a handful of times. The rearrangement uses TRBV7-9 and TRBJ2-7; 7 nucleotides line up with TRBD1. The CDR3 extends over 13 amino acids. Germline V gene sequence: CDR1 SEHNR, CDR2 FQNEAQ (reference sequence). Trimming took 5 bases from V and 3 from J; bases not matched to a gene: 4. CDR3 in DNA: TGTGCCAGCAGCCCCGGGACAGTCTACGAGCAGTACTTC. Protein: CASSPGTVYEQYF.

This clone was seen a handful of times. The chain uses TRBV6-5 and TRBJ2-5, with 8 nucleotides matching TRBD2. The CDR3 runs 13 residues. CDR1 and CDR2 (germline): MNHEY, SVGAGI. With 6 bases clipped from V and 3 bases from J, the junction kept 3 bases outside the gene matches. CDR3 protein: CASRQAGEETQYF. Written as DNA, the CDR3 is TGTGCCAGCAGGCAAGCGGGGGAAGAGACCCAGTACTTC.

This clone was counted between two and nine times. This chain uses TRBV15 with TRBJ2-5, with a tentative D call TRBD2 (6 bases). The germline V gene has CDR1 LNHNV and CDR2 YYDKDF (reference sequence). Between the trimmed V and J ends, which lost 0 bases and 5 bases, there was a span of 13 bases. The CDR3 has 15 residues. In DNA form, the CDR3 reads TGTGCCACCAGCAGAGATCGGGGGTTGGCGGAGACCCAGTACTTC. Protein: CATSRDRGLAETQYF.

In this sample, this clone turned up a few times. The rearrangement uses TRBV9 and TRBJ2-2; 10 nucleotides line up with TRBD2. Germline V gene sequence: CDR1 SGDLS, CDR2 YYNGEE. V was clipped by 4 bases and J by 0 bases; unmatched bases: 6. The CDR3 contains 17 residues. CDR3 in amino acids: CASSTRAGGANTGELFF. The CDR3 nucleotides are TGTGCCAGCAGCACCCGAGCGGGAGGGGCGAACACCGGGGAGCTGTTTTTT.